This is a list of T cell receptor beta chains from one sample in a study of blood T cells in healthy people across ages. TCRdb recomputed calls from the 5' RACE reads with MiXCR, one row per CDR3 protein. The sample lists roughly 800,000 distinct CDR3 sequences, around a quarter occurring once. This sample was shared with a second study, whose subject was T cells of mothers and their children.

Source material: blood. Source of these receptors: a boy younger than 18 in good health. Each CDR3 is given with its conserved first and last residue. A D gene is named only where the DNA matches it firmly. Expanded clones are given a class, and other clones once, few, many or no size at all.

many	TRBV9	14	TRBJ1-5	-	CASSGGYGNQPQHF	TGTGCCAGCAGCGGAGGTTACGGGAATCAGCCCCAGCATTTT
-	TRBV12-3/TRBV12-4	12	TRBJ2-4	-	CASSDGYLLSYF	TGTGCCAGCAGTGACGGTTATCTTCTGTCGTACTTC
few	TRBV27	15	TRBJ2-1	TRBD2	CASSFQTSGSGEQFF	TGTGCCAGCAGTTTCCAGACTAGCGGGAGTGGCGAGCAGTTCTTC
many	TRBV7-9	13	TRBJ2-7	-	CASSPGIPYEQYF	TGTGCCAGCAGCCCAGGGATCCCCTACGAGCAGTACTTC
-	TRBV5-1	12	TRBJ1-1	-	CASSPGGAEAFF	TGCGCCAGCAGCCCAGGTGGGGCTGAAGCTTTCTTT
-	TRBV3-1	15	TRBJ2-1	TRBD2	CASTFTSGAYNEQFF	TGTGCCAGCACTTTCACTAGCGGAGCATACAATGAGCAGTTCTTC
few	TRBV3-1	15	TRBJ1-3	-	CASSQHGTRGNTIYF	TGTGCCAGCAGCCAACACGGGACTCGTGGAAACACCATATATTTT
-	TRBV28	14	TRBJ1-4	TRBD1	CASSPGQGFEKLFF	TGTGCCAGCAGCCCCGGACAGGGTTTTGAAAAACTGTTTTTT
few	TRBV27	14	TRBJ2-7	-	CASSLSAATYEQYF	TGTGCCAGCAGTTTATCGGCGGCGACCTACGAGCAGTACTTC
-	TRBV20-1	16	TRBJ2-1	-	CSARDSAGRSYNEQFF	TGCAGTGCCAGAGATTCGGCGGGCCGCTCCTACAATGAGCAGTTCTTC
-	TRBV29-1	13	TRBJ2-4	-	CSVEGPESFIQYF	TGCAGCGTTGAGGGGCCGGAGTCATTCATTCAGTACTTC
-	TRBV7-9	14	TRBJ1-1	TRBD1	CATLPGQKNTEAFF	TGTGCCACTCTGCCGGGACAGAAGAACACTGAAGCTTTCTTT
few	TRBV7-9	16	TRBJ1-4	-	CASSSSGWTTNEKLFF	TGTGCCAGCAGCTCCTCTGGGTGGACAACTAATGAAAAACTGTTTTTT
many	TRBV10-3	16	TRBJ2-7	TRBD1	CAISESAWAGGNEQYF	TGTGCCATCAGTGAGTCGGCCTGGGCAGGGGGCAACGAGCAGTACTTC
few	TRBV12-3/TRBV12-4	15	TRBJ2-5	-	CASSPRNQNAETQYF	TGTGCCAGCAGCCCGAGAAACCAGAACGCAGAGACCCAGTACTTC
-	TRBV30	13	TRBJ1-2	-	CAWSELPGAGYTF	TGTGCCTGGAGCGAACTCCCAGGGGCCGGCTACACCTTC
-	TRBV29-1	15	TRBJ2-7	TRBD2	CSVEFPASGDYEQYF	TGCAGCGTTGAGTTTCCGGCTAGCGGTGACTACGAGCAGTACTTC
-	TRBV13	14	TRBJ2-7	-	CASSFSGLSYEQYF	TGTGCCAGCAGCTTCAGTGGTCTCTCCTACGAGCAGTACTTC
-	TRBV7-2	16	TRBJ1-4	-	CASSLERRAVNEKLFF	TGTGCCAGCAGCTTAGAACGGAGAGCGGTTAATGAAAAACTGTTTTTT
few	TRBV7-9	15	TRBJ2-4	-	CASSLVTGGGNIQYF	TGTGCCAGCAGCTTAGTGACAGGCGGGGGAAACATTCAGTACTTC
-	TRBV7-2	15	TRBJ2-7	-	CASSSQGGIGFEQYF	TGTGCCAGCAGCTCCCAGGGAGGTATTGGGTTCGAGCAGTACTTC
-	TRBV12-3/TRBV12-4	16	TRBJ2-2	TRBD2	CASSPGTSDTTGELFF	TGTGCCAGCAGTCCTGGGACTAGCGATACCACCGGGGAGCTGTTTTTT
-	TRBV20-1	17	TRBJ2-3	-	CSARKAGALSSTDTQYF	TGCAGTGCTAGAAAGGCAGGGGCTCTGTCTAGCACAGATACGCAGTATTTT
-	TRBV28	15	TRBJ2-1	TRBD2	CASSPAAGGLNEQFF	TGTGCCAGCAGTCCCGCGGCGGGGGGGCTTAATGAGCAGTTCTTC
-	TRBV29-1	16	TRBJ2-5	TRBD2	CSVEGTSGRPQETQYF	TGCAGCGTTGAAGGGACTAGCGGGAGACCTCAAGAGACCCAGTACTTC
-	TRBV20-1	13	TRBJ2-7	TRBD2	CSTHRDYSYEQYF	TGCAGTACCCACCGGGACTACTCCTACGAGCAGTACTTC
-	TRBV5-5	14	TRBJ2-5	-	CARSSQGLGETQYF	TGTGCCCGCAGCTCCCAGGGGCTTGGAGAGACCCAGTACTTC
few	TRBV19	15	TRBJ1-2	-	CASSGTLGIDYGYTF	TGTGCCAGTAGTGGGACCCTCGGGATTGACTATGGCTACACCTTC
-	TRBV7-2	14	TRBJ2-5	-	CASSWNWQSETQYF	TGTGCCAGCAGCTGGAACTGGCAGTCAGAGACCCAGTACTTC
few	TRBV7-3	12	TRBJ2-5	-	CASSVPPETQYF	TGTGCCAGCAGCGTCCCCCCGGAGACCCAGTACTTC
-	TRBV6-5	14	TRBJ2-7	TRBD1	CASSRTGDPYEQCF	TGTGCCAGCAGTCGGACAGGGGATCCCTACGAGCAGTGCTTC
many	TRBV4-3	15	TRBJ1-1	-	CASSQETDLNTEAFF	TGCGCCAGCAGCCAAGAAACAGACTTGAACACTGAAGCTTTCTTT
-	TRBV20-1	16	TRBJ1-2	TRBD1	CSASPGTTGQSYGYTF	TGCAGTGCTAGCCCGGGGACGACAGGGCAGAGCTATGGCTACACCTTC
-	TRBV7-9	15	TRBJ2-1	TRBD1	CASSSLTGEINKQLF	TGTGCCAGCAGCTCATTGACAGGGGAGATCAATAAGCAGCTCTTC
-	TRBV4-3	13	TRBJ1-1	-	CASAEIRHTEAFF	TGCGCCAGCGCGGAGATCCGCCACACTGAAGCTTTCTTT
-	TRBV28	13	TRBJ2-1	-	CASSLPGAFEQFF	TGTGCCAGCAGTTTACCGGGAGCTTTTGAGCAGTTCTTC
-	TRBV11-2	15	TRBJ2-2	TRBD1	CASSMGQGRNGELFF	TGTGCCAGCAGTATGGGACAGGGGCGAAACGGGGAGCTGTTTTTT
few	TRBV6-2/TRBV6-3	15	TRBJ2-2	TRBD1	CASRTGSGYTGELFF	TGTGCCAGCAGGACAGGGTCTGGATACACCGGGGAGCTGTTTTTT
few	TRBV20-1	15	TRBJ2-7	-	CSARDPWVSTYEQYF	TGCAGTGCTAGAGATCCATGGGTCTCTACCTACGAGCAGTACTTC
few	TRBV7-9	14	TRBJ2-1	-	CASRVQGSYNEQFF	TGTGCCAGCAGGGTTCAGGGCTCCTACAATGAGCAGTTCTTC
-	TRBV2	15	TRBJ2-1	-	CASSDAGGIYNEQFF	TGTGCCAGCAGTGATGCAGGAGGAATCTACAATGAGCAGTTCTTC
-	TRBV9	17	TRBJ2-7	-	CSSSNPRRGDSSYEQYF	TGTTCCAGCAGCAATCCTCGGAGGGGAGACAGCTCCTACGAGCAGTACTTC
few	TRBV7-2	14	TRBJ1-1	TRBD1	CASTLQGGDTEAFF	TGTGCCAGCACCCTCCAGGGGGGCGACACTGAAGCTTTCTTT
-	TRBV20-1	11	TRBJ1-4	-	CSASSDEKLFF	TGCAGTGCGTCGTCCGATGAAAAACTGTTTTTT
few	TRBV18	12	TRBJ2-3	TRBD1	CASSSDRDTQYF	TGTGCCAGCTCCTCGGACAGGGATACGCAGTATTTT
-	TRBV5-1	14	TRBJ1-3	TRBD1	CASSLEGQGNTIYF	TGCGCCAGCAGCTTGGAGGGACAGGGGAACACCATATATTTT
-	TRBV7-8	15	TRBJ2-5	TRBD2	CASSLTSGVEETQYF	TGTGCCAGCAGCTTAACTAGCGGGGTGGAGGAGACCCAGTACTTC
-	TRBV20-1	13	TRBJ2-7	-	CSAGTFVSYEQYF	TGCAGTGCAGGGACATTCGTCTCCTACGAGCAGTACTTC
few	TRBV12-3/TRBV12-4	15	TRBJ2-3	-	CASSLGERDSDTQYF	TGTGCCAGCAGTTTGGGTGAGAGGGACTCAGATACGCAGTATTTT
-	TRBV7-2	17	TRBJ2-3	-	CASSLAASAQPPDTQYF	TGTGCCAGCAGCTTGGCGGCTAGCGCCCAACCTCCTGATACGCAGTATTTT
-	TRBV11-2	15	TRBJ2-7	-	CASSFGWTTSYEQYF	TGTGCCAGCAGCTTCGGCTGGACTACCTCCTACGAGCAGTACTTC
few	TRBV29-1	16	TRBJ2-5	-	CSAHRGGVYRPETQYF	TGCAGCGCCCACCGCGGCGGGGTGTACCGCCCGGAGACCCAGTACTTC
few	TRBV5-1	16	TRBJ2-7	TRBD2	CASSLEGLAGPYEQYF	TGCGCCAGCAGCTTGGAAGGACTAGCGGGCCCCTACGAGCAGTACTTC
-	TRBV7-9	14	TRBJ2-5	-	CASSQFRDQETQYF	TGTGCCAGCAGCCAATTCCGGGACCAAGAGACCCAGTACTTC
-	TRBV29-1	14	TRBJ2-4	-	CSVEDTRAKNIQYF	TGCAGCGTTGAAGATACCAGGGCCAAAAACATTCAGTACTTC